Each of the 15 T cell receptor beta chains below was sequenced from the same sample in a study of blood T cell repertoires in COVID-19. TCRdb's copy holds only in-frame clones and misses some; the assay was immunoSEQ multiplex PCR. This sample has 55,000 to 80,000 clones; approximately 78% occur once, and the top ten carry roughly 13%. The sample consisted of peripheral blood. All receptors come from a human donor in a cohort sampled during active COVID-19.

The chain has TRBV15 and TRBJ2-3; 11 bases are shared with TRBD1. Trimming cost V 0 bases and J 3 bases; bases outside gene matches: 11. Germline CDR1 and CDR2: LNHNV and YYDKDF (reference sequence). The CDR3 totals 19 residues. This chain's CDR3 is CATSREFGGQGERTDTQYF. CDR3 in DNA: TGTGCCACCAGCAGAGAGTTTGGGGGACAGGGGGAAAGGACAGATACGCAGTATTTT.

This clone was detected a few times. The chain couples TRBV7-9 to TRBJ2-7; possible D gene TRBD1, 5 bases. The CDR3 has 13 residues. The ends were cut back, 4 bases at V and 1 base at J, with 8 bases in the middle. Germline V gives CDR1 SEHNR, CDR2 FQNEAQ (reference sequence). CDR3 residues: CASSSTASYEQYF. CDR3 DNA sequence: TGTGCCAGCAGCTCGACAGCATCCTACGAGCAGTACTTC.

Only a few counts were recorded for this clone. The rearrangement links TRBV6-2 or TRBV6-3 to TRBJ1-6; D is undetermined. The CDR3 extends over 15 amino acids. The germline gives CDR1 MNHEY, CDR2 SVGEGT. The V and J ends lost 2 bases and 2 bases respectively, with 7 bases between them. The CDR3 protein is CASSYRGPYNSPLHF. CDR3 DNA sequence: TGTGCCAGCAGTTACAGAGGCCCCTATAATTCACCCCTCCACTTT.

The chain couples TRBV7-9 to TRBJ1-5; 8 positions match TRBD1. V dropped 4 bases and J dropped 1; count of bases not matched to a gene: 3. From germline, CDR1 is SEHNR and CDR2 FQNEAQ (reference sequence). This CDR3 has 15 amino acids. CDR3 sequence: CASSSDRASNQPQHF. In DNA, the CDR3 is TGTGCCAGCAGCTCGGACAGGGCAAGCAATCAGCCCCAGCATTTT. Using reference TRBV7-9 and TRBJ1-5 for the parts outside the CDR3, the full variable domain is DTGVSQNPRHKITKRGQNVTFRCDPISEHNRLYWYRQTLGQGPEFLTYFQNEAQLEKSRLLSDRFSAERPKGSFSTLEIQRTEQGDSAMYLCASSSDRASNQPQHFGDGTRLSIL.

The genes are TRBV6-5 and TRBJ2-7; 9 positions match TRBD1. The germline CDR1 and CDR2 sequences are MNHEY and SVGAGI. The CDR3 totals 13 residues. The trim removed 8 bases at V and 4 bases at J, leaving 6 bases unmatched. The CDR3 here is CASFGQGKYEQYF. In DNA, the CDR3 is TGTGCCAGCTTTGGACAGGGGAAGTACGAGCAGTACTTC.

The chain couples TRBV2 to TRBJ2-3; the D is unclear. This CDR3 contains 16 residues. Germline CDR1 SNHLY, CDR2 FYNNEI. The V end lost 6 bases, the J end lost 6 bases, and 22 bases lay between the germline ends. The CDR3, as DNA: TGTGCCAGCAGCCCGGTCTGGGTTTGGGCACCCGATACGCAGTATTTT. Its protein product is CASSPVWVWAPDTQYF.

The rearrangement joins TRBV9 to TRBJ2-5; 9 bases are shared with TRBD1. This CDR3 has 15 residues. Germline-derived CDR1 and CDR2 are SGDLS and YYNGEE. V was pared by 4 bases and J by 5 bases, with 9 bases of the junction left unmatched. The CDR3 spells CASSFRDRVAETQYF. CDR3 sequence (DNA): TGTGCCAGCAGCTTTCGGGACAGGGTCGCCGAGACCCAGTACTTC.

The V and J genes are TRBV20-1 and TRBJ1-1; tentative D call: TRBD1 (6 bases). The germline V gene has CDR1 DFQATT and CDR2 SNEGSKA (reference sequence). Trimming took 5 bases from V and 11 from J, leaving 15 bases between them. The CDR3 has 11 residues. The CDR3 nucleotides are TGCAGTGCTCTCAGGGGACGAGAGGCTTTCTTT. As protein: CSALRGREAFF.

The J gene is TRBJ2-6, the V gene TRBV2; TRBD2 matches at 10 bases. CDR1 is SNHLY, CDR2 FYNNEI, per germline. This CDR3 is built from 18 residues. V lost 4 bases to trimming and J lost 0 bases; unmatched junction nucleotides: 6. This chain's CDR3 is CASSGTSGIGSGANVLTF. As DNA, the CDR3 is TGTGCCAGCAGTGGGACTAGCGGTATAGGCTCTGGGGCCAACGTCCTGACTTTC.

Here the CDR3 DNA reads TGTGCCAGCAGTTTAGGCGGAGCGGTCGGCTACGAGCAGTACGTC. Translated, it gives CASSLGGAVGYEQYV. The gene calls are TRBV28 and TRBJ2-7, with TRBD2 as a possible D gene (5 bases). Trimming removed 2 bases at V and 3 bases at J, with 14 bases between. The CDR3 length is 15 residues. Per the germline V gene, CDR1 is MDHEN and CDR2 is SYDVKM.

The sample holds a few counts of this clone. V usage is TRBV9 and J usage is TRBJ1-6; TRBD1 might be the D (5 bases). The CDR3 has 14 residues. Deletions cut 6 bases from V and 7 bases from J, with 14 bases between. Germline assignment: CDR1 SGDLS and CDR2 YYNGEE. The CDR3 reads CASTNGAGNSPLHF. The CDR3, as DNA: TGTGCCAGCACCAACGGGGCGGGGAATTCACCCCTCCACTTT.

The V call is TRBV5-4, the J call TRBJ2-7; the D is unclear. Germline CDR1 reads SGHNT; CDR2 reads YYREEE (reference sequence). This CDR3 is built from 13 residues. V shed 0 bases and J shed 1 base, with 5 bases lying between them. The CDR3: CASSLDGSYEQYF. CDR3 nucleotide sequence: TGTGCCAGCAGCTTGGACGGTTCCTACGAGCAGTACTTC.

The V call is TRBV18, the J call TRBJ2-2; no clear D. Trimming shortened V by 6 bases and J by 5 bases, and 19 bases separated the two germline ends. The germline gives CDR1 KGHSH, CDR2 LQKENI. The CDR3 consists of 16 residues. CDR3 region: CASSIDILYKTGELFF. The CDR3 DNA follows: TGTGCCAGCTCGATTGACATTCTGTATAAGACCGGGGAGCTGTTTTTT.

The chain joins TRBV23-1 to TRBJ1-3; D uncertain. TRBV23-1 is labeled an ORF, and its function is uncertain. V lost 0 bases and J lost 4, with 16 bases in between. The CDR3 sequence is 17 residues long. CDR3 in DNA: TGCGCCAGCAGTCAATCGCTAGGTTTTCGGTGGGGAAACACCATATATTTT. This codes for CASSQSLGFRWGNTIYF.

This clone was detected once. A read error may produce the germline difference seen at one junction end. The chain uses TRBV28 and TRBJ1-5; perhaps TRBD1 as D (6 bases). The CDR3 runs to 12 residues. The germline gives CDR1 MDHEN, CDR2 SYDVKM. CDR3 sequence reads: CASSTQGTRVAF. CDR3 coding DNA: TGTGCCAGCAGTACCCAGGGGACCCGCGTTGCTTTT.